The present entry profiles one T cell receptor (beta chain) with its context. Its target is not known. Germline is not matched at one junction end, which may reflect a read error. TCRdb reanalysed the 5' RACE reads using MiXCR and keeps one entry per CDR3 protein. The sample shows 100,000 to 150,000 distinct CDR3 sequences, approximately 5.9% of them seen only once. This CDR3 comprises 16 residues. The sample belongs to a study of T-cell memory formation after mild COVID-19. Study results and caveats: Balance between CD4 and CD8 was seen in clones contracting day 15 to 85, and a CD4+ lean was seen in later expanders.

Sequenced material: PBMCs or a T cell subset sorted from them (not recorded which). This TCR was sampled from an adult woman who had mild COVID-19 (a few samples of this study predate the infection). Cell type and time point are not known. V is TRBV23-1 and J is TRBJ2-5; TRBD2 matches 10 bases. TRBV23-1 is assigned to the ORF class and has an uncertain function. The CDR3 DNA is TGCGCCAGCAGCCAATGGACTAGCGGTATAGGGGAGACCCAGTACTTC. Translating it yields CASSQWTSGIGETQYF.